This T cell receptor beta chain was observed in a study of T cells after yellow fever vaccination. Whole-study results and caveats: The study found a weaker secondary response that peaked faster, day 5 versus 15.

The CDR3 totals 17 residues. The V gene's germline CDR1 is DFQATT and CDR2 SNEGSKA (reference sequence). The TCR cDNA carried a universal primer site and UMIs from 5'RACE template switching. TCRdb reanalysed the 5' RACE reads using MiXCR and keeps one entry per CDR3 protein. The table has a few hundred thousand distinct CDR3 sequences, under 25% seen once; the top ten hold more than 13%. This clonotype turned up a few times. As yet, its antigen is unknown. The junction departs from the called germline gene at one end, perhaps through a read error. This TCR came from a man aged 30 to 39 who received the YFV17D yellow fever vaccine. The chain links TRBV20-1 to TRBJ2-5; maybe TRBD2 (6 bases). This material consisted of PBMCs, taken 15 days after the yellow fever booster vaccination. The CDR3, as DNA: TGCAGTGCGAGAGGCGGGATTTTGGCGATGGGGCAAGAGACCCAGTACTTC. Amino acid sequence: CSARGGILAMGQETQYF.